A selection of T cell receptor beta chains follows, all from one sample in a study of T cell repertoires in cytomegalovirus infection. These TCRs' antigens remain unknown. TCRdb re-called the reads through MiXCR, storing one row per CDR3 protein. Among approximately 83,000 distinct CDR3 sequences listed, about 24% were seen once. Sequenced material: CD8+ T cells from cultured PBMCs, taken from culture after CMV antigen stimulation. Receptors originate from a human donor in good health (CMV status not recorded). Some clones in this sample may be carry-over from other donors' samples. Each CDR3 is given with its conserved first and last residue.

length	V	J	CDR3
15	TRBV7-6	TRBJ2-1	CASSPRDRGLQEQFF
12	TRBV27	TRBJ2-7	CASRTGSNEQYF
12	TRBV2	TRBJ2-1	CASNHLRPEQFF
14	TRBV12-3/TRBV12-4	TRBJ2-3	CASSLEGGEDTQYF
12	TRBV5-6	TRBJ2-5	CASSLTQETQYF
15	TRBV3-1	TRBJ2-2	CASSRSGLAAGELFF
14	TRBV12-3/TRBV12-4	TRBJ2-1	CASTISGGRNEQFF
13	TRBV27	TRBJ1-1	CASSSRDTQGAFF
16	TRBV4-1	TRBJ2-2	CASSQPDRGEYGELFF
15	TRBV20-1	TRBJ1-6	CSARGQGAESSPLHF
14	TRBV9	TRBJ2-7	CASSDRDVTSEQYF
13	TRBV5-6	TRBJ1-2	CASSLTEGDGYTF
11	TRBV4-2	TRBJ1-1	CASSQKSEAFF
17	TRBV6-1	TRBJ2-2	CASSPGLTPYRTGELFF
18	TRBV11-2	TRBJ2-2	CASSYPGLAEGNTGELFF
15	TRBV19	TRBJ2-2	CASCKFQANTGELFF
13	TRBV20-1	TRBJ1-5	CSARAVNEGSQHF
15	TRBV7-9	TRBJ1-2	CASSLVQGGLHGYTF
14	TRBV19	TRBJ2-2	CASTFGTLTGELFF
12	TRBV3-1	TRBJ2-1	CASSLGGYEQFF
15	TRBV4-3	TRBJ1-1	CASSLQTGLGTEAFF
17	TRBV28	TRBJ2-7	CASTYDTRGRGAHEQYF
14	TRBV7-9	TRBJ1-1	CASSLDAGGTEAFF
14	TRBV29-1	TRBJ1-2	CSFLSDNTHYGYTF
15	TRBV7-6	TRBJ1-4	CASLASTSPPEKLFF
17	TRBV7-2	TRBJ2-3	CASSRPTGGPDTDTQYF
15	TRBV27	TRBJ2-1	CASSITSGGAYEQFF
12	TRBV6-1	TRBJ2-2	CATGQGYGELFF
15	TRBV5-5	TRBJ2-7	CASSWAFGSSYEQYF
17	TRBV5-8	TRBJ1-2	CASRGWDRGLPNYGYTF
15	TRBV11-2	TRBJ2-5	CASSLGAGDQETQYF
13	TRBV6-2/TRBV6-3	TRBJ1-1	CASTGQGWTEAFF
15	TRBV12-5	TRBJ2-6	CASGKDSSGANVLTF
16	TRBV19	TRBJ1-1	CASTPPVGRGDTEAFF
13	TRBV20-1	TRBJ2-1	CSARGDGYNEQFF
12	TRBV6-6	TRBJ2-7	CASTAGAYEQYF
14	TRBV4-2	TRBJ1-1	CASSQPDRGPEAFF
19	TRBV12-3/TRBV12-4	TRBJ2-5	CASRHSTSGTGGSRGTQYF
12	TRBV27	TRBJ1-1	CASSSINTEAFF
12	TRBV6-5	TRBJ2-7	CASSPGLYEQYF
13	TRBV29-1	TRBJ1-3	CSVRQTGTDTIYF
14	TRBV27	TRBJ2-7	CASSFEPQAYEQYF
18	TRBV5-4	TRBJ2-1	CASSLASGGPASYNEQFF
14	TRBV7-2	TRBJ2-7	CASSLEGTGTEQYF
16	TRBV6-6	TRBJ1-6	CASSPLPGAYNSPLHF